Presented here are 4 T cell receptor beta chains from one specimen sequenced in a study of response to subunit inactivated influenza vaccine. Each CDR3 protein gets one entry after TCRdb re-called the RT-PCR reads with MiXCR. The sample shows around 500,000 distinct CDR3 sequences, 11% of them seen only once. Sample: PBMCs from blood, taken about 40 days after vaccination. Receptors were obtained from a man aged 45-60 years who received an inactivated influenza vaccine.

The table lists this clonotype with many counts. Germline and junction disagree at one end, which may indicate a read error. The V call is TRBV4-3, the J call TRBJ2-1; 9 nucleotides line up with TRBD2. Germline V gene lookup returns CDR1 LGHNA and CDR2 YSLEER. CDR3 length equals 15 residues. CDR3 sequence: CASSQGLAGYNEQFF. The CDR3 nucleotides are TGTGCCAGCAGCCAGGGGCTAGCGGGATACAATGAGCAGTTCTTC.

The sample holds a few counts of this clonotype. The chain employs TRBV3-1 and TRBJ1-1, with 9 bases aligning to TRBD1. V was clipped by 4 bases and J by 8 bases; unmatched bases: 8. The V gene's germline CDR1 is LGHDT and CDR2 YNNKEL (reference sequence). The length of the CDR3 is 14 residues. In DNA, the CDR3 is TGTGCCAGCAGCCGGGGGACAGGGCCTAAGGAAGCTTTCTTT. As protein: CASSRGTGPKEAFF.

Only a few counts were recorded for this clonotype. DNA for the CDR3: TGTGCCAGCAGCCTCCAGTGGAGCCCCGGGGGTGAAAAACTGTTTTTT. This codes for CASSLQWSPGGEKLFF. The chain is built from TRBV7-2 and TRBJ1-4, with D perhaps TRBD1 (5 bases). Per the germline V gene, CDR1 is SGHTA and CDR2 is FQGNSA. The CDR3 runs 16 residues. V gave up 5 bases and J gave up 7 bases, with 20 bases separating them.

This clonotype has more than one count but fewer than ten. The chain recombines TRBV9 with TRBJ2-2; 10 nucleotides match TRBD1. Germline V gene data show CDR1 as SGDLS and CDR2 as YYNGEE. The CDR3 is 15 residues long. The ends lost 3 bases at V and 4 bases at J; junction bases unmatched: 3. DNA for the CDR3: TGTGCCAGCAGCGCCGGGACAGGGGTCACCGGGGAGCTGTTTTTT. Its protein is CASSAGTGVTGELFF.